This T cell receptor (beta chain) was captured in a study of T cell responses to AZD1222 COVID-19 vaccine. Whole-study context: Pooling covered second doses at about 4 or about 12 weeks. Study-wide findings and caveats: Spike was spanned by vaccine-associated CD4 TCRs, with dominance at 160-218 and 743-854. Just five to seven people given AZD1222 tested seropositive at baseline.

Concerning this clone: Its antigen is unidentified.

Some clones are missing from TCRdb's copy, which holds only in-frame ones; the method was immunoSEQ multiplex PCR. The sample shows some 170,000 clones, more than 80% of them seen only once. The V gene lost 2 bases and the J gene lost 6 bases, with 22 bases spanning the gap. CDR1 and CDR2 (germline): MNHNS, SASEGT. The CDR3 covers 17 residues. Material: peripheral blood, obtained on day 0 of AZD1222 vaccination. This receptor was identified in an adult in good health. The chain recombines TRBV6-1 with TRBJ1-1; perhaps TRBD1 as D (5 bases). The CDR3 region is CASSEWGRAENRAEAFF. DNA for the CDR3: TGTGCCAGCAGTGAATGGGGCAGGGCTGAAAATCGGGCTGAAGCTTTCTTT.